These 28 T cell receptor beta chains originate from one sample sequenced in a study of blood T cell repertoires in COVID-19. The protocol was immunoSEQ multiplex PCR, while the TCRdb copy is restricted to in-frame clones and leaves out a portion. The sample has 200,000 or so clones; approximately 89% are singletons. Material: PBMCs or T cells enriched from blood (not recorded which). Receptor source: a woman aged 35 to 49 with acute COVID-19.

The rearrangement links TRBV7-9 to TRBJ1-1, with D perhaps TRBD1 (5 bases). This CDR3 has 15 amino acids. The V gene's germline CDR1 is SEHNR and CDR2 FQNEAQ (reference sequence). V lost 5 bases to trimming and J lost 7 bases, with 20 bases between them. CDR3 protein: CASSPQSPLGGEAFF. CDR3 bases: TGTGCCAGCAGCCCCCAGAGCCCCCTCGGGGGTGAAGCTTTCTTT.

The V and J genes are TRBV6-5 and TRBJ1-6, with a possible D match to TRBD1 (6 bases). This CDR3 has 14 residues. Germline V gives CDR1 MNHEY, CDR2 SVGAGI. V lost 10 bases and J 10 bases, leaving 20 bases between the germline ends. Here the CDR3 DNA reads TGTGCCACGACACCAGGGGATTCGGACTCACCCCTCCACTTT. Amino acid sequence: CATTPGDSDSPLHF.

CDR3 coding DNA: TGCAGTGCTAGTGGCGGGGGAGTAGAGACCCAGTACTTC. This codes for CSASGGGVETQYF. The V and J genes are TRBV20-1 and TRBJ2-5, with TRBD2 identical over 7 bases. The junction had 5 bases not matched to a gene; V was cut back by 3 bases and J by 4 bases. CDR3 length equals 13 residues. In germline, CDR1 is DFQATT, CDR2 SNEGSKA (reference sequence).

The chain joins TRBV28 to TRBJ1-2; TRBD1 might be the D (5 bases). The CDR3 runs 13 residues. The V and J ends lost 3 bases and 2 bases respectively, with 7 bases between them. Germline loops: CDR1 MDHEN, CDR2 SYDVKM. CDR3 sequence: CASSLAGNYGYTF. The CDR3 region has the DNA TGTGCCAGCAGTTTGGCAGGGAACTATGGCTACACCTTC.

The chain joins TRBV24-1 to TRBJ2-3, with D maybe TRBD2 (6 bases). Germline loops: CDR1 KGHDR, CDR2 SFDVKD. CDR3 length: 16 amino acids. V was trimmed by 2 bases and J by 6 bases, leaving 17 bases between them. The CDR3 DNA sequence: TGTGCCACCAGTGATTCGGACCTCTTGACTAGTGATACGCAGTATTTT. Translation: CATSDSDLLTSDTQYF.

The chain couples TRBV11-3 to TRBJ1-6, with TRBD1 identical over 8 bases. Germline V gene sequence: CDR1 SGHNT, CDR2 YENEEA. The CDR3 runs to 15 residues. The trim removed 1 base at V and 14 bases at J, leaving 10 bases unmatched. CDR3 DNA sequence: TGTGCCAGCAGCTTAGCGGGGACAGGTACGAGGTCCCTCCACTTT. This gives the protein CASSLAGTGTRSLHF.

The CDR3 DNA is TGTGCCACCAGTCTAGGAGGGCCGAATGAGCAGTTCTTC. It yields the protein CATSLGGPNEQFF. The chain recombines TRBV24-1 with TRBJ2-1; D may be TRBD2 (6 bases). CDR1 and CDR2 from the germline V gene are KGHDR and SFDVKD. The CDR3 runs to 13 residues. Trimming removed 6 bases from V and 7 bases from J, with 12 bases in between.

The chain has TRBV19 and TRBJ2-3, with a weak D call TRBD2 (6 bases). The CDR3 totals 15 residues. From germline, CDR1 is LNHDA and CDR2 SQIVND (reference sequence). V was clipped by 3 bases and J by 0 bases, with 10 bases between them. CDR3 loop: CASSMGLHSTDTQYF. DNA for the CDR3: TGTGCCAGTAGTATGGGACTTCACAGCACAGATACGCAGTATTTT.

The chain employs TRBV7-2 and TRBJ2-2; D is possibly TRBD2 (6 bases). This CDR3 is built from 17 residues. V lost 2 bases and J 0 bases, leaving 13 bases between the germline ends. Germline V gene lookup returns CDR1 SGHTA and CDR2 FQGNSA. CDR3 bases: TGTGCCAGCAGCTTAATGGTCGGAGGGGCGAACACCGGGGAGCTGTTTTTT. It translates to CASSLMVGGANTGELFF.

The J gene is TRBJ2-3, the V gene TRBV29-1, with 11 bases matching TRBD2. This CDR3 contains 13 residues. CDR1 SQVTM and CDR2 ANQGSEA come from the germline V gene. Trimming at V came to 6 bases and at J to 5 bases, leaving 4 bases not matched to a gene. In nucleotides, the CDR3 is TGCAGCGTCCCCGGACTAGCGGGAGATACGCAGTATTTT. It codes for CSVPGLAGDTQYF.

DNA of the CDR3: TGCGCCAGCAGCCAGACAGGGATAGGAAACACCATATATTTT. Protein sequence: CASSQTGIGNTIYF. The chain employs TRBV5-1 and TRBJ1-3; TRBD1 matches at 7 bases. This CDR3 has 14 residues. Per the germline V gene, CDR1 is SGHRS and CDR2 is YFSETQ. The J segment lost 4 bases and the V segment lost 4 bases, leaving 5 bases of the junction unmatched. Filled out from reference TRBV5-1 and TRBJ1-3, the complete variable domain reads KAGVTQTPRYLIKTRGQQVTLSCSPISGHRSVSWYQQTPGQGLQFLFEYFSETQRNKGNFPGRFSGRQFSNSRSEMNVSTLELGDSALYLCASSQTGIGNTIYFGEGSWLTVV.

The CDR3 spells CASSRTVITDTQYF. The CDR3 DNA is TGCGCCAGCAGCCGGACAGTGATCACAGATACGCAGTATTTT. The chain employs TRBV5-1 and TRBJ2-3; TRBD1 is a possible D gene (6 bases). This CDR3 contains 14 residues. Per germline, CDR1 SGHRS and CDR2 YFSETQ. V shed 4 bases and J shed 2 bases, with 11 bases lying between them.

The CDR3 loop reads CASSPDTNYGYTF. In nucleotides, the CDR3 is TGTGCCAGCAGCCCGGACACAAACTATGGCTACACCTTC. V and J are TRBV5-4 and TRBJ1-2, with D tentatively TRBD1 (5 bases). The V gene lost 4 bases and the J gene lost 2 bases, with 9 bases spanning the gap. Germline CDR1 reads SGHNT; CDR2 reads YYREEE (reference sequence). The CDR3 loop spans 13 amino acids.

V is TRBV11-2 and J is TRBJ2-1; maybe TRBD1 (7 bases). CDR1 is SGHAT, CDR2 FQNNGV, per germline. Trimming stripped 3 bases from V and 6 bases from J, with 12 bases between. This CDR3 region has 14 residues. The CDR3 nucleotides read TGTGCCAGCAGCTTGGGGGGACAGTTCAATGAGCAGTTCTTC. Residues: CASSLGGQFNEQFF.

V and J are TRBV7-2 and TRBJ2-5, with a tentative D call TRBD2 (6 bases). Germline CDR1 and CDR2: SGHTA and FQGNSA. V lost 5 bases, J lost 5 bases, and 15 bases lay in between. This CDR3 has 14 amino acids. The CDR3 DNA reads as TGTGCCAGCAGCCCCCGGAGGGGCTGGGAGACCCAGTACTTC. Its protein product is CASSPRRGWETQYF.

V usage is TRBV19 and J usage is TRBJ1-2, with TRBD1 identical over 7 bases. The V and J ends lost 3 bases and 4 bases, in that order; junction bases with no gene match: 8. The length of the CDR3 is 15 residues. The germline V gene encodes CDR1 LNHDA and CDR2 SQIVND (reference sequence). Written as DNA, the CDR3 is TGTGCCAGTAGTATTGGGGACAGCCGTTTCTATGGCTACACCTTC. As protein: CASSIGDSRFYGYTF.

The genes are TRBV19 and TRBJ2-1; TRBD2 is a possible D gene (7 bases). Trimming cost V 5 bases and J 8 bases, with 16 bases left between them. Germline-derived CDR1 and CDR2 are LNHDA and SQIVND (reference sequence). The CDR3 loop spans 14 amino acids. DNA for the CDR3: TGTGCCAGTAGTGGGGGGGCAGGGTGGCATGAGCAGTTCTTC. This sequence encodes CASSGGAGWHEQFF.

The CDR3 here is CAWSRAGGDGYTF. CDR3 DNA sequence: TGTGCCTGGAGTAGGGCAGGGGGAGATGGCTACACCTTC. The chain employs TRBV30 and TRBJ1-2, with 7 bases fitting TRBD1. The CDR3 covers 13 residues. Trimming at V came to 2 bases and at J to 6 bases, leaving 6 bases not matched to a gene. Germline V gene data show CDR1 as GTSNPN and CDR2 as SVGIG (reference sequence).

This chain connects TRBV19 to TRBJ1-1; no clear D. V was trimmed by 5 bases and J by 11 bases, leaving 21 bases between them. Germline assignment: CDR1 LNHDA and CDR2 SQIVND (reference sequence). This CDR3 comprises 14 residues. CDR3: CASSPREGTTGAFF. The CDR3 coding sequence is TGTGCCAGTAGTCCGCGGGAGGGTACCACGGGGGCTTTCTTT.

The genes are TRBV2 and TRBJ1-4, with D perhaps matching TRBD1 (6 bases). Looked up from germline, CDR1 is SNHLY and CDR2 is FYNNEI. The ends were cut back, 6 bases at V and 6 bases at J, with 8 bases in the middle. The CDR3 length is 12 residues. This CDR3 is CASRQGYEKLFF. CDR3 DNA sequence: TGTGCCAGCAGACAGGGTTATGAAAAACTGTTTTTT.

This clone was detected once. This chain connects TRBV5-1 to TRBJ1-2; D is ambiguous. The V gene's germline CDR1 is SGHRS and CDR2 YFSETQ. This CDR3 has 13 amino acids. Trimming removed 4 bases from V and 5 bases from J, with 12 bases in between. The CDR3 sequence is CASSEDGKYGYTF. CDR3 DNA sequence: TGCGCCAGCAGCGAGGACGGGAAGTATGGCTACACCTTC.

This clone was found a few times. V and J are TRBV11-3 and TRBJ1-6; no clear D. Trimming removed 4 bases at V and 10 bases at J, with 17 bases between. The CDR3 sequence is 15 residues long. Germline CDR1 reads SGHNT; CDR2 reads YENEEA. In DNA, the CDR3 is TGTGCCAGCAGCTCCAGCCGAGGGCTCATATCACCCCTCCACTTT. It is translated as CASSSSRGLISPLHF.

The chain uses TRBV6-5 and TRBJ2-3; 8 bases match TRBD1. With V trimmed by 11 bases and J by 5 bases, 12 bases remained unmatched. This CDR3 is 14 amino acids long. Germline V CDR1 and CDR2: MNHEY, SVGAGI. The CDR3 nucleotides read TGTGCCGGGGAAGGACAGGGTAGGGGAGATACGCAGTATTTT. This translates into CAGEGQGRGDTQYF.

The chain carries TRBV5-1 and TRBJ1-4; D not certain. This CDR3 is built from 13 residues. The V and J ends lost 1 base and 5 bases respectively, with 6 bases between them. From germline, CDR1 is SGHRS and CDR2 YFSETQ. CDR3: CASSLWRNEKLFF. The CDR3 DNA is TGCGCCAGCAGCTTGTGGAGAAATGAAAAACTGTTTTTT.

The gene calls are TRBV10-3 and TRBJ1-4; 8 nucleotides line up with TRBD1. CDR3 length equals 13 residues. Germline V gene data show CDR1 as ENHRY and CDR2 as SYGVKD. The trim removed 10 bases at V and 4 bases at J, leaving 5 bases unmatched. Here the CDR3 reads CASQGANNEKLFF. The CDR3 DNA follows: TGTGCCAGCCAGGGGGCCAATAATGAAAAACTGTTTTTT.

The chain recombines TRBV5-1 with TRBJ1-1; possible D gene TRBD1, 5 bases. CDR1 SGHRS and CDR2 YFSETQ come from the germline V gene. V lost 2 bases and J 4 bases, leaving 9 bases between the germline ends. The CDR3 is 13 amino acids. CDR3 sequence (DNA): TGCGCCAGCAGCTTCCTAGGGGCCACTGAAGCTTTCTTT. Translation: CASSFLGATEAFF.

The genes are TRBV19 and TRBJ1-5; 7 bases agree with TRBD1. Germline trimming cut 7 bases from V and 4 bases from J; bases unmatched to any gene: 7. CDR1 and CDR2 from the germline V gene are LNHDA and SQIVND (reference sequence). This CDR3 comprises 14 residues. This chain's CDR3 is CASNLQGPNQPQHF. CDR3 coding DNA: TGTGCCAGTAATCTACAGGGGCCAAATCAGCCCCAGCATTTT.

The chain uses TRBV2 and TRBJ2-7, with TRBD1 matching over 7 bases. CDR3 length: 14 residues. The junction had 6 bases not matched to a gene; V was cut back by 5 bases and J by 2 bases. The V gene's germline CDR1 is SNHLY and CDR2 FYNNEI. Here the CDR3 reads CASSPTGIPYEQYV. CDR3 in DNA: TGTGCCAGCAGTCCGACAGGGATCCCCTACGAGCAGTACGTC.